The 4 T cell receptor beta chains below come from one sample, sequenced in a study of Graves' ophthalmopathy and Graves' hyperthyroidism. Amplification of the TCR beta CDR3 regions used RNA transcripts (as template). HTBI-primed RT-PCR formed the first round, and a multiplex PCR formed the second. MiXCR, run by TCRdb on the multiplex PCR reads, gives a single entry per CDR3 protein. The sample includes 500,000 to 700,000 distinct CDR3 sequences, 22% of them seen just once. Sequences were obtained from peripheral blood. The receptor set was obtained from a woman aged 18-35 years with stable Graves' hyperthyroidism. Some clones in this sample may be carry-over from other donors' samples.

In this sample, this clonotype turned up many times. V usage is TRBV3-1 and J usage is TRBJ1-2; D is ambiguous. The CDR3 runs 14 residues. V lost 2 bases, J lost 8 bases, and 15 bases lay in between. Per germline, CDR1 LGHDT and CDR2 YNNKEL (reference sequence). The DNA for the CDR3 is TGTGCCAGCAGCCAACTGGTGAGCGTGAGGGGCTACACCTTC. Its translation is CASSQLVSVRGYTF.

This clonotype was recorded at least ten times. The V gene is TRBV11-2, the J gene TRBJ2-5, with 7 nucleotides matching TRBD1. Germline V CDR1 and CDR2: SGHAT, FQNNGV. The CDR3 runs to 15 residues. V lost 5 bases and J lost 5; bases outside the gene matches: 11. The CDR3 sequence is CASSDMRGRGETQYF. CDR3 nucleotides: TGTGCCAGCAGCGATATGAGGGGGCGCGGGGAGACCCAGTACTTC.

This clonotype has a handful of counts. This sequence joins TRBV20-1 and TRBJ2-7; D might be TRBD2 (6 bases). Looked up from germline, CDR1 is DFQATT and CDR2 is SNEGSKA (reference sequence). CDR3 length: 12 amino acids. V dropped 3 bases and J dropped 4 bases, with 10 bases sitting between them. The CDR3 is CSASGRIYEQYF. DNA of the CDR3: TGCAGTGCTAGCGGGAGAATATACGAGCAGTACTTC.

This clonotype was seen repeatedly, ten times or more. This chain joins TRBV6-5 and TRBJ1-2; 10 bases align to TRBD1. Germline assignment: CDR1 MNHEY and CDR2 SVGAGI. With 7 bases clipped from V and 3 bases from J, the junction kept 5 bases outside the gene matches. There are 14 residues in the CDR3. The CDR3 reads CASILGTGDYGYTF. CDR3 bases: TGTGCCAGCATCCTCGGGACAGGGGACTATGGCTACACCTTC.